Listed here is a single TCR beta chain. The junction does not match germline at one end; this may be a read error. The sample originates from a study of blood T cells in healthy people across ages. Each donor's blood draw was around 9.2 milliliters of peripheral blood. Germline loops: CDR1 MNHEY, CDR2 SMNVEV (reference sequence). This CDR3 spans 19 amino acids. For the second PCR, which ran for about 6 to 11 cycles, a sample-barcoded 5' primer and a J-beta primer mix were used. The template-switch adaptor was a 5' adaptor with 12 random nucleotides. It tagged each cDNA molecule. MiXCR, run by TCRdb on the 5' RACE reads, gives a single entry per CDR3 protein. The table records about a million distinct CDR3 sequences, just over 50% of them present only once.

The chain links TRBV27 to TRBJ2-6; perhaps TRBD2 as D (6 bases). The source is a woman aged 60-70 years in good health. The material sequenced was blood. The CDR3 nucleotides read TGTGCCAGCAGTATATCCGGGACTGCTGGATACTCTGGGGCCAACGTCCTGACTTTC. This sequence encodes CASSISGTAGYSGANVLTF.